One sample yielded the 24 T cell receptor beta chains listed below, sequenced in a study of cytomegalovirus exposure and HLA in healthy donors. PCR was performed using 60 Vbeta and 13 Jbeta primers. Sequencing used immunoSEQ multiplex PCR; TCRdb keeps in-frame clones, though not all of them. The data hold 95,000 to 150,000 clones, with 80% observed a single time. Sequencing was performed on PBMCs. These TCRs come from a man younger than 45 in good health and CMV-seropositive.

The rearrangement uses TRBV27 and TRBJ1-5, with TRBD1 as a possible D gene (6 bases). Per germline, CDR1 MNHEY and CDR2 SMNVEV (reference sequence). V was clipped by 6 bases and J by 0 bases, with 12 bases between them. The CDR3 sequence is 15 residues long. In DNA, the CDR3 is TGTGCCAGCAGGCCCGGACAGCTTAGCAATCAGCCCCAGCATTTT. It is translated as CASRPGQLSNQPQHF.

The J gene is TRBJ2-1, the V gene TRBV21-1; the DNA was not compared with TRBD2, the D call given in the table. TRBV21-1 constitutes a pseudogene. There are 19 residues in the CDR3. In DNA form, the CDR3 reads TGTGCCAGCAGCGCTATGACGGGACTAGCGGGGGGAAGCCCCAGTGAGCAGTTCTTC. Residues: CASSAMTGLAGGSPSEQFF.

This clone was found once. V and J are TRBV18 and TRBJ2-2; D unclear. The V and J ends lost 3 bases and 2 bases respectively, with 7 bases between them. The CDR3 consists of 14 residues. The germline V gene has CDR1 KGHSH and CDR2 LQKENI. CDR3 in amino acids: CASSPRSNTGELFF. The CDR3 DNA is TGTGCCAGCTCACCGCGGAGCAACACCGGGGAGCTGTTTTTT.

Notes on this clone: This CDR3 is missing its conserved last phenylalanine or tryptophan, likely due to a read error. V gene TRBV6-6 combines with J gene TRBJ1-1; 9 bases align to TRBD1. The germline CDR1 and CDR2 sequences are MNHNY and SVGAGI (reference sequence). After removal of 2 bases from V and 8 bases from J, the junction contained 0 bases not matched to a gene. This CDR3 comprises 12 residues. CDR3 bases: TGTGCCAGCAGTTACGGGACAGGGGAAGCTTTCCTT. Translated, it gives CASSYGTGEAFL.

The rearrangement links TRBV14 to TRBJ2-1, with 8 bases identical to TRBD2. The CDR3 runs 16 residues. Germline V gene data show CDR1 as SGHDN and CDR2 as FVKESK. Trimming cost V 2 bases and J 2 bases; bases outside gene matches: 5. This CDR3 is CASSQYGGGPYNEQFF. The CDR3 DNA follows: TGTGCCAGCAGCCAATATGGCGGGGGGCCCTACAATGAGCAGTTCTTC.

This chain connects TRBV4-2 to TRBJ2-7; D unclear. The CDR3 runs 14 residues. The germline gives CDR1 LGHNA, CDR2 YNFKEQ. V gave up 5 bases and J gave up 4 bases, with 15 bases separating them. The CDR3 bases are TGTGCCAGCAGCGTCCACAGCCCCTCTTACGAGCAGTACTTC. This encodes CASSVHSPSYEQYF.

The chain joins TRBV7-6 to TRBJ2-5; D possibly corresponds to TRBD2 (6 bases). CDR3 size: 14 residues. V shed 4 bases and J shed 6 bases, with 15 bases lying between them. Germline V gene sequence: CDR1 SGHVS, CDR2 FNYEAQ. The CDR3 DNA reads as TGTGCCAGCAGCTCCCGGGGGATCGTACAGACCCAGTACTTC. As protein: CASSSRGIVQTQYF.

This clone has more than one count but fewer than ten. This chain links TRBV6-5 with TRBJ2-2; D might be TRBD1 (6 bases). Germline CDR1 and CDR2: MNHEY and SVGAGI. Between the trimmed V and J ends, which lost 6 bases and 4 bases, there was a span of 15 bases. This CDR3 has 15 residues. The CDR3 loop is CASSPTGLGTGELFF. CDR3 DNA: TGTGCCAGCAGCCCAACAGGGTTGGGCACCGGGGAGCTGTTTTTT.

The chain recombines TRBV28 with TRBJ1-2; D not certain. V was clipped by 4 bases and J by 5 bases, with 14 bases between them. CDR3 length: 14 amino acids. The germline V gene has CDR1 MDHEN and CDR2 SYDVKM. The CDR3: CASSSAGILYGYTF. CDR3 bases: TGTGCCAGCAGTTCGGCCGGGATACTTTATGGCTACACCTTC.

Points on this clone: The sample contains more than one DNA sequence encoding this CDR3. This chain joins TRBV5-1 and TRBJ1-1, with D unresolved. The CDR3 length is 14 residues. Germline CDR1 SGHRS, CDR2 YFSETQ. Trimming pared 0 bases from V and 1 base from J, leaving 7 bases between. CDR3 DNA sequence: TGCGCCAGCAGCTTGGCCCCCGGGAACACTGAAGCTTTCTTT. The encoded protein is CASSLAPGNTEAFF.

This clone was found a few times. This chain connects TRBV7-2 to TRBJ1-1; 9 nucleotides line up with TRBD1. V lost 1 base, J lost 5 bases, and 14 bases stayed unmatched. The CDR3 is made up of 18 amino acids. Germline V CDR1 and CDR2: SGHTA, FQGNSA. This CDR3 is CASSLVGQGFQLDTEAFF. CDR3 DNA: TGTGCCAGCAGCTTAGTAGGACAGGGGTTTCAACTCGATACTGAAGCTTTCTTT.

This sequence joins TRBV7-6 and TRBJ2-1, with 8 positions matching TRBD1. The CDR3 covers 15 residues. J lost 7 bases, V lost 2 bases, and 7 bases had no gene match. Per germline, CDR1 SGHVS and CDR2 FNYEAQ. This CDR3 reads CASSLRQGSRNEQFF. CDR3 in DNA: TGTGCCAGCAGCTTACGACAGGGGAGCCGGAATGAGCAGTTCTTC.

The chain has TRBV12-5 and TRBJ2-1, with 7 bases lining up with TRBD2. This CDR3 contains 20 residues. Germline values: CDR1 LGHNT, CDR2 FRNRAP. The trim removed 0 bases at V and 0 bases at J, leaving 14 bases unmatched. Written as DNA, the CDR3 is TGTGCTAGTGGTTTGGTACTGCTTCCAAGGCGGGGGAGCTCCTACAATGAGCAGTTCTTC. It encodes CASGLVLLPRRGSSYNEQFF.

This chain uses TRBV5-1 with TRBJ1-2; the D is unclear. CDR1 is SGHRS, CDR2 YFSETQ, per germline. Trimming removed 0 bases from V and 7 bases from J, with 16 bases in between. The CDR3 loop spans 15 amino acids. The DNA for the CDR3 is TGCGCCAGCAGCTTGGTAGGCGGACTGGCCGGTGGCTACACCTTC. Protein: CASSLVGGLAGGYTF.

V usage is TRBV7-6 and J usage is TRBJ1-4; a weak D match, TRBD1 (6 bases). V was trimmed by 2 bases and J by 13 bases, leaving 17 bases between them. CDR1 is SGHVS, CDR2 FNYEAQ, per germline. The length of the CDR3 is 14 residues. The CDR3 reads CASSLRVGGASLFF. For the CDR3, the DNA is TGTGCCAGCAGCTTACGGGTGGGGGGGGCATCACTGTTTTTT.

This clone was detected a few times. The V call is TRBV19, the J call TRBJ2-7; perhaps TRBD1 as D (6 bases). The V and J ends lost 0 bases and 0 bases respectively, with 12 bases between them. The germline V gene encodes CDR1 LNHDA and CDR2 SQIVND (reference sequence). This CDR3 has 16 residues. CDR3 DNA sequence: TGTGCCAGTAGTATAGATCACAGGGAAAGCTCCTACGAGCAGTACTTC. It specifies CASSIDHRESSYEQYF.

This clone came up a few times. This chain links TRBV6-1 with TRBJ2-3; a weak D match, TRBD1 (5 bases). CDR1 is MNHNS and CDR2 is SASEGT in the germline V gene. The CDR3 spans 15 residues. V was clipped by 1 base and J by 2 bases, with 10 bases between them. The CDR3 spells CASSEGQGDTDTQYF. CDR3 DNA sequence: TGTGCCAGCAGTGAAGGGCAGGGTGACACAGATACGCAGTATTTT.

This sequence joins TRBV19 and TRBJ2-7; 7 positions agree with TRBD2. The length of the CDR3 is 15 residues. The germline V gene has CDR1 LNHDA and CDR2 SQIVND (reference sequence). V gave up 5 bases and J gave up 4 bases; unmatched junction bases: 11. The CDR3 DNA is TGTGCCAGTAGTGCAGGTAGAGGGAGGGCTTACGAGCAGTACTTC. This codes for CASSAGRGRAYEQYF. The whole variable domain, filled in from reference TRBV19 and TRBJ2-7, reads DGGITQSPKYLFRKEGQNVTLSCEQNLNHDAMYWYRQDPGQGLRLIYYSQIVNDFQKGDIAEGYSVSREKKESFPLTVTSAQKNPTAFYLCASSAGRGRAYEQYFGPGTRLTVT.

The chain couples TRBV5-5 to TRBJ2-1, with D unclear. The CDR3 extends over 14 amino acids. The V end was cut by 0 bases, the J end by 4 bases, with 8 bases between. Germline V lookup: CDR1 SGHKS, CDR2 YYEKEE (reference sequence). CDR3: CASSLGLAYNEQFF. DNA of the CDR3: TGTGCCAGCAGCTTGGGACTCGCATACAATGAGCAGTTCTTC.

The chain couples TRBV6-6 to TRBJ1-5, with unresolved D. The CDR3 covers 13 residues. CDR1 and CDR2 from the germline V gene are MNHNY and SVGAGI (reference sequence). Trimming pared 7 bases from V and 7 bases from J, leaving 14 bases between. CDR3: CASKTGVHQPQHF. CDR3 in DNA: TGTGCCAGCAAAACCGGGGTTCACCAGCCCCAGCATTTT.

The chain employs TRBV6-1 and TRBJ2-1; 9 nucleotides agree with TRBD1. Germline V gene sequence: CDR1 MNHNS, CDR2 SASEGT. This CDR3 spans 15 amino acids. Trimming at V came to 1 base and at J to 7 bases, leaving 5 bases not matched to a gene. In DNA form, the CDR3 reads TGTGCCAGCAGTGAAGAATCGACAGGGGGAAATGAGCAGTTCTTC. It specifies CASSEESTGGNEQFF.

The chain combines TRBV10-3 with TRBJ1-4; 9 nucleotides agree with TRBD1. Looked up from germline, CDR1 is ENHRY and CDR2 is SYGVKD. V shed 6 bases, J shed 8 bases, and the junction held 10 bases outside the gene matches. There are 15 residues in the CDR3. CDR3 in amino acids: CAISEDFGQGEKLFF. CDR3 DNA: TGTGCCATCAGCGAAGATTTCGGACAGGGGGAAAAACTGTTTTTT.

The CDR3 loop is CASSPGRGSGYGYTF. CDR3 in DNA: TGCGCCAGCAGCCCTGGTCGGGGTTCGGGCTATGGCTACACCTTC. The chain is built from TRBV4-1 and TRBJ1-2; D call uncertain. This CDR3 is 15 amino acids long. V was cut by 4 bases and J by 4 bases, with 16 bases left in between. Germline V gene data show CDR1 as MGHRA and CDR2 as YSYEKL.

The chain combines TRBV5-6 with TRBJ2-5; D possibly corresponds to TRBD2 (5 bases). The V and J ends lost 7 bases and 5 bases respectively, with 12 bases between them. The CDR3 has 12 residues. Germline loops: CDR1 SGHDT, CDR2 YYEEEE. For the CDR3, the DNA is TGTGCCAGCGGGGTAGCGCTGGAGACCCAGTACTTC. Protein sequence: CASGVALETQYF.